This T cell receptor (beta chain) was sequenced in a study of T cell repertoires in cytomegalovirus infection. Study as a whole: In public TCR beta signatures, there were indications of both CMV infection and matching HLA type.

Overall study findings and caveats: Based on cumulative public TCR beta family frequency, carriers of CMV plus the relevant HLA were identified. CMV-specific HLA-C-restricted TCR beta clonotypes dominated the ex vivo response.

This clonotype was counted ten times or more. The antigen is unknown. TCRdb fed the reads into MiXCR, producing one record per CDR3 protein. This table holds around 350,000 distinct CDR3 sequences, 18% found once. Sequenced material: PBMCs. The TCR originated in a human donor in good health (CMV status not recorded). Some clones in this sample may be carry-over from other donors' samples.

DNA for the CDR3: TGCGCCAGCAGCCAAGTTGGGACAGCTAATGAAAAACTGTTTTTT. It translates to CASSQVGTANEKLFF. V is TRBV4-1 and J is TRBJ1-4, with TRBD1 matching over 7 bases. J lost 3 bases, V lost 1 base, and 2 bases had no gene match. CDR1 and CDR2 from the germline V gene are MGHRA and YSYEKL. CDR3 length equals 15 residues.